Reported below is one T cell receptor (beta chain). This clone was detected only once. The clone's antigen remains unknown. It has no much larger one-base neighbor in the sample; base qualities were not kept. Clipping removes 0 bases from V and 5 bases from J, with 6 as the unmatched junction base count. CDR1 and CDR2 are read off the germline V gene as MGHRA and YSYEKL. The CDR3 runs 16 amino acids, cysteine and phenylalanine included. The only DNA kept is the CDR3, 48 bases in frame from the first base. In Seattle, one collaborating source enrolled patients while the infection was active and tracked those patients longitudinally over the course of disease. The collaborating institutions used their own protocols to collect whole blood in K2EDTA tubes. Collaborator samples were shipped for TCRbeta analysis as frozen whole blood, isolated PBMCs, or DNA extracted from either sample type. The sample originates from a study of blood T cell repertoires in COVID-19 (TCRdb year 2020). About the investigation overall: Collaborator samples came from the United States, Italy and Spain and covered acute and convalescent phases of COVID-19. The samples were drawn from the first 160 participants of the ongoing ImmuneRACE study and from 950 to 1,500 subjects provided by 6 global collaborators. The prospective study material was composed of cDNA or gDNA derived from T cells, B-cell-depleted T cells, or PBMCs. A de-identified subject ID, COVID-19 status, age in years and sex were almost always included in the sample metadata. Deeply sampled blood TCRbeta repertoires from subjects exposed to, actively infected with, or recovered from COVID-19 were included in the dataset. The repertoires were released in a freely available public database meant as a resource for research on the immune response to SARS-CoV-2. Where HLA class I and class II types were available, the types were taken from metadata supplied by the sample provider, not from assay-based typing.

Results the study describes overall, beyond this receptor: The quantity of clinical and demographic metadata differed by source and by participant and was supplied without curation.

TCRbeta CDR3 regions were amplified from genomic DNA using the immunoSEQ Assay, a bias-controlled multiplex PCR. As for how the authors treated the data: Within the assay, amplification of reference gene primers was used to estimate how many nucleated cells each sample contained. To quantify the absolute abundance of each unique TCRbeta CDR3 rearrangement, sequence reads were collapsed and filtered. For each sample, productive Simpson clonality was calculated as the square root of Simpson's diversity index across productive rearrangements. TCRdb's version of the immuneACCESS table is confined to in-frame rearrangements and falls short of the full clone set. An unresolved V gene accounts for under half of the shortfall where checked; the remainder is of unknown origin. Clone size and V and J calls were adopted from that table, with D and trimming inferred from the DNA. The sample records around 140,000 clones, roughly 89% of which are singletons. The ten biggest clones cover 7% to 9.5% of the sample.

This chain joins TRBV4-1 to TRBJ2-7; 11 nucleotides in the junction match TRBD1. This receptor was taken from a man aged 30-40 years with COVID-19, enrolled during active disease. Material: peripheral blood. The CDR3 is CASSQEGQGVRNEQYF. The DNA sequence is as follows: TGCGCCAGCAGCCAAGAGGGACAGGGGGTCCGTAACGAGCAGTACTTC.